This passage covers 15 T cell receptor beta chains from one sample sequenced in a study of shared clonotypes between healthy human individuals. Measured with immunoSEQ multiplex PCR; TCRdb has only the in-frame clones, and not every one. This table has fewer than 1.8 million clones, around 98.5% appearing once. The sequencing input was naive CD4+ T cells sorted from blood. Subset specified: CD45RA+ positively selected. These receptors were taken from a man younger than 40 in good health.

The chain is built from TRBV10-3 and TRBJ2-2; 7 bases are a match to TRBD2. Germline V gene lookup returns CDR1 ENHRY and CDR2 SYGVKD. CDR3 length: 16 residues. With V trimmed by 4 bases and J by 0 bases, 5 bases remained unmatched. CDR3 sequence reads: CAISGGGSTNTGELFF. Here the CDR3 DNA reads TGTGCCATCAGTGGAGGCGGGAGTACGAACACCGGGGAGCTGTTTTTT.

This clone has only one observation. The V and J genes are TRBV5-1 and TRBJ2-1; 8 positions match TRBD1. J lost 4 bases, V lost 3 bases, and 6 bases had no gene match. The CDR3 spans 15 residues. The germline CDR1 and CDR2 sequences are SGHRS and YFSETQ. Here the CDR3 DNA reads TGCGCCAGCAGCTCCCGACAGGGGAGTTACAATGAGCAGTTCTTC. Translation: CASSSRQGSYNEQFF. The complete variable domain, with remaining parts taken from reference TRBV5-1 and TRBJ2-1, reads KAGVTQTPRYLIKTRGQQVTLSCSPISGHRSVSWYQQTPGQGLQFLFEYFSETQRNKGNFPGRFSGRQFSNSRSEMNVSTLELGDSALYLCASSSRQGSYNEQFFGPGTRLTVL.

This clone was seen more than once but under ten times. One end of the junction does not line up with germline, which may come from a read error. The V and J genes are TRBV18 and TRBJ1-3; no clear D. The CDR3 is 11 amino acids. The germline CDR1 and CDR2 sequences are KGHSH and LQKENI. CDR3 loop: CASSTNSEHHF. The CDR3, as DNA: TGTGCCAGCTCCACAAACAGTGAACACCATTTT.

This chain links TRBV4-3 with TRBJ1-1; no definite D call. The CDR3 spans 13 residues. Germline V gene data show CDR1 as LGHNA and CDR2 as YSLEER. V was cut by 7 bases and J by 4 bases, with 13 bases left in between. CDR3 DNA: TGCGCCAGCACCCGGACTCGGGGCACTGAAGCTTTCTTT. Translating it yields CASTRTRGTEAFF.

This chain uses TRBV13 with TRBJ1-1, with TRBD1 identical over 7 bases. The V gene's germline CDR1 is PRHDT and CDR2 FYEKMQ (reference sequence). V lost 6 bases to trimming and J lost 4 bases; unmatched junction nucleotides: 5. The CDR3 loop spans 13 amino acids. The CDR3 sequence: CASSYRQGTEAFF. The CDR3 DNA follows: TGTGCCAGCAGTTATAGACAGGGCACTGAAGCTTTCTTT.

The CDR3 nucleotides are TGTGCCAGCAGCTTAAGTGGCCTGGACAACGAGCAGTACTTC. Its protein is CASSLSGLDNEQYF. The chain recombines TRBV7-9 with TRBJ2-7; the D gene is possibly TRBD1 (5 bases). Trimming took 2 bases from V and 5 from J, leaving 13 bases between them. The V gene's germline CDR1 is SEHNR and CDR2 FQNEAQ (reference sequence). This CDR3 contains 14 residues. Complete variable domain (other parts from reference TRBV7-9 and TRBJ2-7): DTGVSQNPRHKITKRGQNVTFRCDPISEHNRLYWYRQTLGQGPEFLTYFQNEAQLEKSRLLSDRFSAERPKGSFSTLEIQRTEQGDSAMYLCASSLSGLDNEQYFGPGTRLTVT.

CDR3 nucleotides: TGTGCCAGCAGGAATGAACTAGCGGGAGACGAGCAGTACTTC. Its translation: CASRNELAGDEQYF. The gene calls are TRBV2 and TRBJ2-7, with 11 nucleotides matching TRBD2. The germline gives CDR1 SNHLY, CDR2 FYNNEI. V dropped 6 bases and J dropped 5; count of bases not matched to a gene: 6. The CDR3 loop spans 14 amino acids.

The chain combines TRBV6-5 with TRBJ2-3; a weak D match, TRBD1 (6 bases). The length of the CDR3 is 15 residues. Trimming left V 1 base short and J 0 bases short, with 8 bases between. Per the germline V gene, CDR1 is MNHEY and CDR2 is SVGAGI. In DNA, the CDR3 is TGTGCCAGCAGTTACTGGGGACAAAGCACAGATACGCAGTATTTT. This translates into CASSYWGQSTDTQYF.

The chain links TRBV6-1 to TRBJ1-4; TRBD1 matches at 7 bases. V lost 3 bases, J lost 5 bases, and 3 bases stayed unmatched. Germline CDR1 reads MNHNS; CDR2 reads SASEGT. This CDR3 contains 14 residues. Here the CDR3 DNA reads TGTGCCAGCAGTGAGGGACAGTTGAATGAAAAACTGTTTTTT. It specifies CASSEGQLNEKLFF.

About this clone itself: Other DNA sequences in this specimen translate into the identical CDR3. The CDR3 is CASSPPGRNTGELFF. The CDR3 coding sequence is TGTGCCAGCTCACCACCGGGCCGGAACACCGGGGAGCTGTTTTTT. The V call is TRBV18, the J call TRBJ2-2; D gene uncertain. With 0 bases removed from V and 1 base from J, the gap between germline ends came to 6 bases. This CDR3 has 15 residues. Germline values: CDR1 KGHSH, CDR2 LQKENI. The full variable domain, in which reference TRBV18 and TRBJ2-2 provide the parts outside the CDR3, is NAGVMQNPRHLVRRRGQEARLRCSPMKGHSHVYWYRQLPEEGLKFMVYLQKENIIDESGMPKERFSAEFPKEGPSILRIQQVVRGDSAAYFCASSPPGRNTGELFFGEGSRLTVL.

The CDR3: CASSSGGSYNEQFF. The DNA of the CDR3 is TGTGCCAGCAGCTCTGGCGGCTCCTACAATGAGCAGTTCTTC. This chain uses TRBV11-3 with TRBJ2-1, with unresolved D. There are 14 residues in the CDR3. CDR1 and CDR2 (germline): SGHNT, YENEEA. The germline V and J ends were trimmed by 4 bases and 0 bases, with 7 bases remaining between them.

This chain joins TRBV6-5 and TRBJ1-1, with TRBD1 identical over 11 bases. Unmatched junction bases numbered 4, after V lost 4 bases and J lost 6 bases. The CDR3 spans 14 residues. Germline values: CDR1 MNHEY, CDR2 SVGAGI. CDR3 loop: CASSWTGGPAEAFF. CDR3 in DNA: TGTGCCAGCAGTTGGACAGGGGGCCCGGCTGAAGCTTTCTTT.

V gene TRBV18 combines with J gene TRBJ2-1, with D perhaps matching TRBD2 (5 bases). Trimming took off 0 bases at V and 0 bases at J, with 15 bases between the two ends. CDR1 is KGHSH, CDR2 LQKENI, per germline. This CDR3 has 18 residues. CDR3 DNA sequence: TGTGCCAGCTCACCACCTTACAATCTAGCCTCCTCCTACAATGAGCAGTTCTTC. This encodes CASSPPYNLASSYNEQFF.

The genes are TRBV6-4 and TRBJ2-1; the D gene is possibly TRBD2 (6 bases). V was clipped by 2 bases and J by 5 bases, with 13 bases between them. The CDR3 extends over 15 amino acids. Germline values: CDR1 MRHNA, CDR2 SNTAGT. The CDR3 DNA sequence: TGTGCCAGCAGTGACACTCGGGACTTAAACAATGAGCAGTTCTTC. Amino acid sequence: CASSDTRDLNNEQFF.

This clone has a single count. V gene TRBV6-1 combines with J gene TRBJ1-2; D unresolved. The CDR3 sequence is 13 residues long. V gave up 6 bases and J gave up 2 bases, with 10 bases separating them. CDR1 is MNHNS, CDR2 SASEGT, per germline. CDR3 sequence reads: CASRGGGNYGYTF. CDR3 coding DNA: TGTGCCAGCAGAGGCGGAGGGAACTATGGCTACACCTTC.